The rows below give T cell receptor beta chains drawn from one sample of a study of blood T cell repertoires in COVID-19. Clones were read by immunoSEQ multiplex PCR, and TCRdb kept only the in-frame ones, dropping some. The profile shows some 180,000 clones, 78% of them singletons. Sequenced: peripheral blood. All receptors come from a woman at least 80 years old with active or convalescent COVID-19. The CDR3 runs from the conserved cysteine through the conserved F or W. The order of the fields is CDR3 protein, CDR3 DNA, J gene, V gene, clone size, D gene. A D gene is named only where the DNA matches it firmly. The size of a clone is reported for some rows only, either as once, few or many, or as a class for expanded clones.

CDR3 protein: CASSESPRGHSPLHF
CDR3 DNA: TGTGCCAGTAGTGAGAGCCCCAGGGGGCACTCACCCCTCCACTTT
J gene: TRBJ1-6
V gene: TRBV19
clone size: once
D gene: TRBD1

CDR3 protein: CASSAHRATYEQYF
CDR3 DNA: TGTGCCAGCAGCGCACACAGGGCTACCTACGAGCAGTACTTC
J gene: TRBJ2-7
V gene: TRBV3-1/TRBV3-2
clone size: .
D gene: .

CDR3 protein: CASSSDSSGNTIYF
CDR3 DNA: TGCGCCAGCAGCTCGGACAGCTCTGGAAACACCATATATTTT
J gene: TRBJ1-3
V gene: TRBV5-1
clone size: .
D gene: .

CDR3 protein: CASSEALSMSSNQPQHF
CDR3 DNA: TGTGCCAGCAGTGAAGCGCTTTCAATGAGTAGCAATCAGCCCCAGCATTTT
J gene: TRBJ1-5
V gene: TRBV2
clone size: .
D gene: .

CDR3 protein: CASSLLGQEDNYGYTF
CDR3 DNA: TGTGCCAGTAGCCTACTCGGACAGGAAGATAACTATGGCTACACCTTC
J gene: TRBJ1-2
V gene: TRBV19
clone size: .
D gene: TRBD1

CDR3 protein: CASALGTKNQPQHF
CDR3 DNA: TGTGCCAGCGCACTTGGGACAAAGAATCAGCCCCAGCATTTT
J gene: TRBJ1-5
V gene: TRBV11-2
clone size: .
D gene: .

CDR3 protein: CASSQDGHRKYNEQFF
CDR3 DNA: TGCGCCAGCAGCCAAGATGGTCACAGGAAATACAATGAGCAGTTCTTC
J gene: TRBJ2-1
V gene: TRBV4-3
clone size: .
D gene: .

CDR3 protein: CASSLGQGPGNTIYF
CDR3 DNA: TGTGCCAGCAGCTTAGGACAGGGGCCTGGAAACACCATATATTTT
J gene: TRBJ1-3
V gene: TRBV11-2
clone size: .
D gene: TRBD1

CDR3 protein: CASSFIEGEKLFF
CDR3 DNA: TGTGCCAGCAGCTTTATTGAGGGTGAAAAACTGTTTTTT
J gene: TRBJ1-4
V gene: TRBV7-9
clone size: .
D gene: .

CDR3 protein: CASSLVAGGADTQYF
CDR3 DNA: TGTGCCAGCAGCTTAGTCGCGGGGGGGGCAGATACGCAGTATTTT
J gene: TRBJ2-3
V gene: TRBV7-2
clone size: .
D gene: TRBD2

CDR3 protein: CASSLYGNTIYF
CDR3 DNA: TGTGCCAGCAGTCTCTATGGAAACACCATATATTTT
J gene: TRBJ1-3
V gene: TRBV28
clone size: .
D gene: .

CDR3 protein: CASSPHDRGLLGYTF
CDR3 DNA: TGTGCCAGCAGCCCCCACGACAGGGGGCTTCTTGGCTACACCTTC
J gene: TRBJ1-2
V gene: TRBV7-2
clone size: .
D gene: TRBD1

CDR3 protein: CASSFQGVDSPLHF
CDR3 DNA: TGTGCCAGCAGTTTTCAGGGGGTAGATTCACCCCTCCACTTT
J gene: TRBJ1-6
V gene: TRBV27
clone size: .
D gene: TRBD1

CDR3 protein: CAISESRDRGVRGANVLTF
CDR3 DNA: TGTGCCATCAGTGAGAGCCGGGACAGGGGAGTAAGAGGGGCCAACGTCCTGACTTTC
J gene: TRBJ2-6
V gene: TRBV10-3
clone size: .
D gene: TRBD1

CDR3 protein: CASSPLGGTEAFF
CDR3 DNA: TGTGCCAGCAGCCCCTTGGGGGGGACTGAAGCTTTCTTT
J gene: TRBJ1-1
V gene: TRBV3-1/TRBV3-2
clone size: once
D gene: .

CDR3 protein: CASSLARGKLTEAFF
CDR3 DNA: TGTGCCAGCAGCTTAGCTAGGGGGAAATTAACTGAAGCTTTCTTT
J gene: TRBJ1-1
V gene: TRBV11-2
clone size: .
D gene: .

CDR3 protein: CASSLGTVNNEQFF
CDR3 DNA: TGCGCCAGCAGCTTAGGGACAGTTAACAATGAGCAGTTCTTC
J gene: TRBJ2-1
V gene: TRBV5-1
clone size: .
D gene: TRBD1

CDR3 protein: CASSPLPGTEAFF
CDR3 DNA: TGTGCCAGCTCACCACTCCCCGGGACTGAAGCTTTCTTT
J gene: TRBJ1-1
V gene: TRBV18
clone size: .
D gene: .

CDR3 protein: CASSLQGAGETQYF
CDR3 DNA: TGTGCCAGCAGCCTTCAGGGGGCTGGGGAGACCCAGTACTTC
J gene: TRBJ2-5
V gene: TRBV3-1/TRBV3-2
clone size: .
D gene: TRBD1

CDR3 protein: CASSASTAANTGELFF
CDR3 DNA: TGTGCCAGCTCAGCATCGACAGCCGCGAACACCGGGGAGCTGTTTTTT
J gene: TRBJ2-2
V gene: TRBV18
clone size: .
D gene: .

CDR3 protein: CASSLVSQAYEQYF
CDR3 DNA: TGCGCCAGCAGCTTGGTTTCGCAGGCCTACGAGCAGTACTTC
J gene: TRBJ2-7
V gene: TRBV5-1
clone size: .
D gene: .

CDR3 protein: CASSSQGSIDGYTF
CDR3 DNA: TGTGCCAGCAGCTCGCAGGGGAGTATCGACGGCTACACCTTC
J gene: TRBJ1-2
V gene: TRBV7-2
clone size: .
D gene: .

CDR3 protein: CASRAEVGGELFF
CDR3 DNA: TGCGCCAGCAGGGCTGAGGTGGGCGGGGAGCTGTTTTTT
J gene: TRBJ2-2
V gene: TRBV5-1
clone size: .
D gene: .

CDR3 protein: CASSSDSYGYTF
CDR3 DNA: TGTGCCAGCAGCTCTGACAGCTATGGCTACACCTTC
J gene: TRBJ1-2
V gene: TRBV7-2
clone size: few
D gene: .

CDR3 protein: CASSLLQYNEKLFF
CDR3 DNA: TGTGCCAGCAGTTTATTGCAGTATAATGAAAAACTGTTTTTT
J gene: TRBJ1-4
V gene: TRBV28
clone size: .
D gene: .

CDR3 protein: CASSLADSSYNEQFF
CDR3 DNA: TGCGCCAGCAGCTTGGCCGACAGCTCCTACAATGAGCAGTTCTTC
J gene: TRBJ2-1
V gene: TRBV5-1
clone size: .
D gene: .

CDR3 protein: CASSLDGRELFF
CDR3 DNA: TGTGCCAGCAGCCTGGATGGGCGGGAGCTGTTCTTC
J gene: TRBJ2-1
V gene: TRBV7-9
clone size: once
D gene: TRBD2

CDR3 protein: CASRHRTGSNTGELFF
CDR3 DNA: TGTGCCAGCAGACACAGGACAGGATCAAACACCGGGGAGCTGTTTTTT
J gene: TRBJ2-2
V gene: TRBV13
clone size: .
D gene: TRBD1

CDR3 protein: CAISEPPLRDRGLGGYTF
CDR3 DNA: TGTGCCATCAGTGAGCCTCCTCTCCGGGACAGGGGACTAGGGGGCTACACCTTC
J gene: TRBJ1-2
V gene: TRBV10-3
clone size: .
D gene: TRBD1

CDR3 protein: CASSPRDSPTYEQYF
CDR3 DNA: TGTGCCAGCAGCCCCCGGGACAGTCCCACCTACGAGCAGTACTTC
J gene: TRBJ2-7
V gene: TRBV9
clone size: .
D gene: TRBD1

CDR3 protein: CASSPRTGTLTDTQYF
CDR3 DNA: TGTGCCAGTAGTCCTAGGACAGGGACCCTTACAGATACGCAGTATTTT
J gene: TRBJ2-3
V gene: TRBV19
clone size: .
D gene: TRBD1

CDR3 protein: CASSQRGTSGGGDTQYF
CDR3 DNA: TGTGCCAGCAGCCAAAGAGGGACTAGCGGGGGCGGAGATACGCAGTATTTT
J gene: TRBJ2-3
V gene: TRBV3-1/TRBV3-2
clone size: .
D gene: TRBD2

CDR3 protein: CASSQDFAGTGNTIYF
CDR3 DNA: TGTGCCAGCAGCCAAGATTTCGCAGGGACTGGAAACACCATATATTTT
J gene: TRBJ1-3
V gene: TRBV3-1/TRBV3-2
clone size: .
D gene: .

CDR3 protein: CASSPNTGELFF
CDR3 DNA: TGTGCCAGCAGTCCTAACACCGGGGAGCTGTTTTTT
J gene: TRBJ2-2
V gene: TRBV3-1/TRBV3-2
clone size: few
D gene: .

CDR3 protein: CASSFGQVTEAFF
CDR3 DNA: TGTGCCAGCAGCTTCGGACAGGTTACTGAAGCTTTCTTT
J gene: TRBJ1-1
V gene: TRBV7-9
clone size: .
D gene: TRBD1

CDR3 protein: CASSTMTGNSPLHF
CDR3 DNA: TGTGCCAGCAGCACAATGACAGGCAATTCACCCCTCCACTTT
J gene: TRBJ1-6
V gene: TRBV7-2
clone size: few
D gene: .

CDR3 protein: CASSLITGQETQYF
CDR3 DNA: TGCGCCAGCAGCTTGATTACAGGGCAAGAGACCCAGTACTTC
J gene: TRBJ2-5
V gene: TRBV5-1
clone size: .
D gene: .

CDR3 protein: CASSPDLETQYF
CDR3 DNA: TGTGCCAGCAGCCCTGACTTGGAGACCCAGTACTTC
J gene: TRBJ2-5
V gene: TRBV4-2
clone size: .
D gene: .

CDR3 protein: CASSQDPAAYYEQYF
CDR3 DNA: TGCGCCAGCAGCCAAGATCCGGCGGCATACTACGAGCAGTACTTC
J gene: TRBJ2-7
V gene: TRBV4-3
clone size: many
D gene: .

CDR3 protein: CASSEYNKGQGAIGYTF
CDR3 DNA: TGTGCCAGCAGTGAATATAATAAGGGGCAGGGGGCTATTGGCTACACCTTC
J gene: TRBJ1-2
V gene: TRBV25-1
clone size: .
D gene: TRBD1

CDR3 protein: CASSYSTRLGRGDQPQHF
CDR3 DNA: TGTGCCAGCAGTTACTCAACGCGTTTGGGGCGCGGGGATCAGCCCCAGCATTTT
J gene: TRBJ1-5
V gene: TRBV6-2/TRBV6-3
clone size: .
D gene: .

CDR3 protein: CASSYGPPPYEQYF
CDR3 DNA: TGTGCCAGCAGTTACGGTCCCCCCCCCTACGAGCAGTACTTC
J gene: TRBJ2-7
V gene: TRBV28
clone size: .
D gene: .

CDR3 protein: CASSDRVTEAFF
CDR3 DNA: TGCGCCAGCAGTGACAGGGTCACTGAAGCTTTCTTT
J gene: TRBJ1-1
V gene: TRBV10-2
clone size: .
D gene: .

CDR3 protein: CASSFNPAGGPDTGELFF
CDR3 DNA: TGTGCCAGCAGCTTTAACCCAGCGGGGGGGCCTGACACCGGGGAGCTGTTTTTT
J gene: TRBJ2-2
V gene: TRBV7-9
clone size: .
D gene: TRBD2

CDR3 protein: CASSSLWGEETQYF
CDR3 DNA: TGCGCCAGCAGTTCCCTGTGGGGGGAAGAGACCCAGTACTTC
J gene: TRBJ2-5
V gene: TRBV5-1
clone size: .
D gene: .

CDR3 protein: CASSVMTGVSGYTF
CDR3 DNA: TGTGCCAGCAGCGTAATGACAGGGGTGAGTGGCTACACCTTC
J gene: TRBJ1-2
V gene: TRBV9
clone size: .
D gene: TRBD1

CDR3 protein: CASSLAAVGYTEAFF
CDR3 DNA: TGTGCCAGCAGCTTAGCGGCAGTCGGGTACACTGAAGCTTTCTTT
J gene: TRBJ1-1
V gene: TRBV7-6
clone size: .
D gene: .

CDR3 protein: CASNAFYGKKSTNEKLFF
CDR3 DNA: TGTGCCAGTAACGCGTTCTATGGTAAAAAGTCAACTAATGAAAAACTGTTTTTT
J gene: TRBJ1-4
V gene: TRBV19
clone size: .
D gene: .

CDR3 protein: CASSLVPAGDPTDTQYF
CDR3 DNA: TGTGCCAGCAGCTTAGTTCCGGCGGGGGACCCCACAGATACGCAGTATTTT
J gene: TRBJ2-3
V gene: TRBV7-6
clone size: .
D gene: TRBD2

CDR3 protein: CASSVAGRGAYEQYF
CDR3 DNA: TGTGCCAGCAGCGTAGCAGGGAGGGGAGCCTACGAGCAGTACTTC
J gene: TRBJ2-7
V gene: TRBV9
clone size: .
D gene: TRBD2

CDR3 protein: CASSQVGTLPEAFF
CDR3 DNA: TGTGCCAGCAGCCAAGTCGGGACACTTCCTGAAGCTTTCTTT
J gene: TRBJ1-1
V gene: TRBV14
clone size: .
D gene: .